This T cell receptor (beta chain) appears in the sequencing data of a study of CXCR3-negative and CXCR3-positive naive CD8 T cells. Study-level findings and limits: CXCR3-expressing naive cells carried TRB CDR3s more hydrophobic than those of CXCR3-negative naive cells.

A word on this clonotype: As yet, its antigen is unknown.

The authors prepared UMI-labeled TRB cDNA libraries by 5' RACE. TCRdb reanalyzed the 5' RACE reads and collapses them to one entry per CDR3 protein, without DNA. Its table lists around 61,000 distinct CDR3 sequences. Germline V gives CDR1 SGHKS, CDR2 YYEKEE (reference sequence). The CDR3 runs 14 residues. Material for sequencing was naive CXCR3+ CD8+ T cells from blood. As for subset: CD45RO-CCR7+CD27+CD95- naive CD8+ T cells expressing CXCR3 (TNR3+). The clonotype originates from a human donor in good health. Some clones in this sample may be carry-over from other donors' samples. The V gene is TRBV5-5, the J gene TRBJ2-6. The CDR3 sequence is CASSQSSGANVLTF.